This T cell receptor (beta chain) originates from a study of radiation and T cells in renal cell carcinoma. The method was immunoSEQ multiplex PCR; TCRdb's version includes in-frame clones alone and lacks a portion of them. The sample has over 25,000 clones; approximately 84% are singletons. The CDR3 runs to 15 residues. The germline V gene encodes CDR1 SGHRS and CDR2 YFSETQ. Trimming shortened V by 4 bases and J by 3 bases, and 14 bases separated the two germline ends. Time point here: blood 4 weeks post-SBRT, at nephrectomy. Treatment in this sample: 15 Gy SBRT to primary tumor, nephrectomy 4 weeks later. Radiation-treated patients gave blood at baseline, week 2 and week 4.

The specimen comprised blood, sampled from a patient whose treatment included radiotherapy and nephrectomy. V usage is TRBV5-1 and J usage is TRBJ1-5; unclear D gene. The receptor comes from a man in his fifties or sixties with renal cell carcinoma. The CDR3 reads CASSPDSGNNQPQHF. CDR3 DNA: TGCGCCAGCAGCCCGGACTCCGGGAACAATCAGCCCCAGCATTTT.